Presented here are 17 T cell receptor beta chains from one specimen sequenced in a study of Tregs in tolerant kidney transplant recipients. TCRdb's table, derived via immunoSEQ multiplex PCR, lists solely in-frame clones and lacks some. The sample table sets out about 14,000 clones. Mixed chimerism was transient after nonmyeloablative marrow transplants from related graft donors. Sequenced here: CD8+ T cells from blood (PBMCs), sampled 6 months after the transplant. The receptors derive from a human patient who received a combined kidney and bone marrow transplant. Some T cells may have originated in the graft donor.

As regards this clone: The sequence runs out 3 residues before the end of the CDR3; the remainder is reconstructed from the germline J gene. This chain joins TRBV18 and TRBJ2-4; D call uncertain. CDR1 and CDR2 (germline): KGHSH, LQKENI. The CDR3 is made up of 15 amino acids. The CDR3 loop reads CASSPPRRPYYGQYF. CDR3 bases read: TGTGCCAGCTCACCACCGCGGCGGCCTTACTATGGT.

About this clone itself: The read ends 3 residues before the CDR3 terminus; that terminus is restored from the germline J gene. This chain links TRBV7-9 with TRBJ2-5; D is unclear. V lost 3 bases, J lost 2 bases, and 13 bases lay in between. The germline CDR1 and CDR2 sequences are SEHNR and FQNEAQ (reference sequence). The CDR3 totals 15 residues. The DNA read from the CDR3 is TGTGCCAGCAGCTTCATTCTGGGCCAGCAAGAGACC. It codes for CASSFILGQQET. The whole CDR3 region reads CASSFILGQQETQYF.

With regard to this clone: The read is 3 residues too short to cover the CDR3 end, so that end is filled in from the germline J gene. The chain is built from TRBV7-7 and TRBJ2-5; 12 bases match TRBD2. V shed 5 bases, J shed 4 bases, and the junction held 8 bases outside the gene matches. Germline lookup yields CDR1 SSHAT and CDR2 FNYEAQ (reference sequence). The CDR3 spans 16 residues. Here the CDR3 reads CASSQTSGRGGETQYF. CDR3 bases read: TGTGCCAGCAGCCAGACTAGCGGGAGAGGGGGAGAGACC.

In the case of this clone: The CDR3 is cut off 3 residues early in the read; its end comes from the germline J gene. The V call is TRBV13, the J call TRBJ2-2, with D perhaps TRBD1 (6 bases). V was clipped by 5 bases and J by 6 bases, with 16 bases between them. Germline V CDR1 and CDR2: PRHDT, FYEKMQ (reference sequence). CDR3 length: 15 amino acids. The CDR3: CASSTHTGFAGELFF. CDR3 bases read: TGTGCCAGCAGCACCCACACAGGGTTCGCCGGGGAG.

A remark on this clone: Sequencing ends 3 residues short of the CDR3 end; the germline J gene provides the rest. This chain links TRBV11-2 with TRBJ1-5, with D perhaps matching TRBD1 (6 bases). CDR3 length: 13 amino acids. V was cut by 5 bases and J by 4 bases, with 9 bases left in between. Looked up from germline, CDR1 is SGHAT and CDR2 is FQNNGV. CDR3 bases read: TGTGCCAGCAGCGTCGGACAGAATCAGCCC. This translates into CASSVGQNQP. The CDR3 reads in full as CASSVGQNQPQHF.

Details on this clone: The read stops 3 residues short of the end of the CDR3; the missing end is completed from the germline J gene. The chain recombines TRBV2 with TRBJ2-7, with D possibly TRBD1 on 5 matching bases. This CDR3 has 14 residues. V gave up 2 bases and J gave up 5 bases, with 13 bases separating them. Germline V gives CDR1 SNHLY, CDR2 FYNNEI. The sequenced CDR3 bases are TGTGCCAGCAGTGAACTCCCAGGGTCCCACGAG. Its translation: CASSELPGSHE. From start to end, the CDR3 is CASSELPGSHEQYF. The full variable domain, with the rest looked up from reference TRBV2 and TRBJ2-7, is EPEVTQTPSHQVTQMGQEVILRCVPISNHLYFYWYRQILGQKVEFLVSFYNNEISEKSEIFDDQFSVERPDGSNFTLKIRSTKLEDSAMYFCASSELPGSHEQYFGPGTRLTVT.

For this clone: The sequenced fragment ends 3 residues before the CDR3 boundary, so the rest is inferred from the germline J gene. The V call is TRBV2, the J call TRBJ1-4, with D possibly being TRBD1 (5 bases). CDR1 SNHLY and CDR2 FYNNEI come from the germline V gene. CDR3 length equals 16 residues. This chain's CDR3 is CASSVRVVGYNSPLFF. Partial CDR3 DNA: TGTGCCAGCAGTGTCAGGGTAGTTGGCTATAATTCACCA.

Incomplete CDR3 DNA: TGTGCCAGTAGTATAGATCAGGGAGCTGGCACAGATACG. Protein product: CASSIDQGAGTDT. In full, the CDR3 is CASSIDQGAGTDTQYF. The rearrangement uses TRBV19 and TRBJ2-3; possibly TRBD1 or TRBD2 for D (5 bases each). The sequence runs out 3 residues before the end of the CDR3; the remainder is reconstructed from the germline J gene. Germline CDR1 reads LNHDA; CDR2 reads SQIVND (reference sequence). Trimming pared 0 bases from V and 1 base from J, leaving 11 bases between. This CDR3 contains 16 residues.

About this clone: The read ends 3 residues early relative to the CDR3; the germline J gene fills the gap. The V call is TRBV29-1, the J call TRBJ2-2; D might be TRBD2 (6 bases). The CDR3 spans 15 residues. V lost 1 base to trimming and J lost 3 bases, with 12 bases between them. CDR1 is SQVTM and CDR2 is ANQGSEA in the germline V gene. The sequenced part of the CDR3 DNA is TGCAGCGTTGAAGTCCCCTGGGGGGACACCGGGGAG. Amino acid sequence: CSVEVPWGDTGE. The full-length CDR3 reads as CSVEVPWGDTGELFF.

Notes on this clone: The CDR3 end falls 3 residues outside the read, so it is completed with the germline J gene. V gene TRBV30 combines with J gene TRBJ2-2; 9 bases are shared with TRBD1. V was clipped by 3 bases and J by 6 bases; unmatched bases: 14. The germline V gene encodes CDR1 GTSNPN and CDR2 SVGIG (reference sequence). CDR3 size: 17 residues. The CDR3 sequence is CAWSAYLGQGLSGELFF. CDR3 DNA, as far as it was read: TGTGCCTGGAGCGCCTACTTGGGACAGGGCTTATCCGGGGAG.

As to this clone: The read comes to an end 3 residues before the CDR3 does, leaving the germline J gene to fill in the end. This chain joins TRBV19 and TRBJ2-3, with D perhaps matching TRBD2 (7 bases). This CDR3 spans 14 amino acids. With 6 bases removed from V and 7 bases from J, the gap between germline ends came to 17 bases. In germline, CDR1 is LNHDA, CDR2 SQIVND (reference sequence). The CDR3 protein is CASSGGGGLYTQYF. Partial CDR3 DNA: TGTGCCAGTAGCGGAGGGGGGGGCCTTTATACG.

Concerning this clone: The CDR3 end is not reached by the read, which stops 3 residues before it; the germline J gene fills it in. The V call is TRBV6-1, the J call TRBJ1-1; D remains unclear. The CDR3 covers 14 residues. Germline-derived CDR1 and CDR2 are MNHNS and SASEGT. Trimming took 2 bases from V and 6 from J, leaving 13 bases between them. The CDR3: CASSEKRLWAEAFF. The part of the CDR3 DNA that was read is TGTGCCAGCAGTGAAAAGCGGTTGTGGGCTGAA.

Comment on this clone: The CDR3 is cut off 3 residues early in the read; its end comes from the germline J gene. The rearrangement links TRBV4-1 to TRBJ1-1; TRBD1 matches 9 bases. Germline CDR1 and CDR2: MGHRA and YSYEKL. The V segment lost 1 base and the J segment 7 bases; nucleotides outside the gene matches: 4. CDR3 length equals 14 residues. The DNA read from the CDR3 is TGCGCCAGCAGCCAAGGGACAGGGGTCAGTGAA. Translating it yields CASSQGTGVSE. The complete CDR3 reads CASSQGTGVSEAFF.

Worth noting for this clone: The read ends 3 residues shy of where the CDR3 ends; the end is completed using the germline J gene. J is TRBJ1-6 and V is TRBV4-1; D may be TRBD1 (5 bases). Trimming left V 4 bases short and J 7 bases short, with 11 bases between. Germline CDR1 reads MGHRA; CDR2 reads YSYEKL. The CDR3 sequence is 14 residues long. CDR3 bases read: TGCGCCAGCAGCCCCGGGGGGTTGAATTCACCC. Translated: CASSPGGLNSP. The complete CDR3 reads CASSPGGLNSPLHF.

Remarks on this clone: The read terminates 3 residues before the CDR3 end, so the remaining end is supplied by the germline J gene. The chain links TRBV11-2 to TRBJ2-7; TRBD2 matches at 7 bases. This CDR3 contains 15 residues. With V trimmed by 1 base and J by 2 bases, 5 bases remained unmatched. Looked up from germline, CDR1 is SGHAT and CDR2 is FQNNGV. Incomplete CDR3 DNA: TGTGCCAGCAGCTTAGTGACGGGGGGTCCCTACGAG. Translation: CASSLVTGGPYE. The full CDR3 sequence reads CASSLVTGGPYEQYF.

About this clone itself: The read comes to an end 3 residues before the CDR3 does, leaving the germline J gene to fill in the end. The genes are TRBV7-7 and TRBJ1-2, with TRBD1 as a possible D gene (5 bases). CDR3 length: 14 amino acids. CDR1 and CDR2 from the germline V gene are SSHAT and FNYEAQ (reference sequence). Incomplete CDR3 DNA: TGTGCCAGCAGCTTAGGGAGGGGCTTCAATGAC. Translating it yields CASSLGRGFND. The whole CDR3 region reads CASSLGRGFNDYTF.

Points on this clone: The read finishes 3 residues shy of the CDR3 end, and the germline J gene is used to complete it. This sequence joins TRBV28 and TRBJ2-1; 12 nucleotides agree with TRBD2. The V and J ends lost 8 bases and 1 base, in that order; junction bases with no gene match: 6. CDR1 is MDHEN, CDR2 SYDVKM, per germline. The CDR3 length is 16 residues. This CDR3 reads CASYTSGRFSYNEQFF. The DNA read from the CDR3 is TGTGCCAGCTACACTAGCGGGAGGTTTTCCTACAATGAG.